This TCR beta chain was sequenced for a study of CD8 T cell repertoires and HIV-1 epitope variants. Note on this clone: Its matching antigen is unknown.

The method was immunoSEQ multiplex PCR; TCRdb's version includes in-frame clones alone and lacks a portion of them. The sample shows 5,700 or so clones, around 66% of them seen only once. The CDR3 has 13 residues. V was shortened by 4 bases and J by 4 bases, with 11 bases between the two germline ends. Germline CDR1 reads SGHDT; CDR2 reads YYEEEE. The sequencing input was cultured CD8+ T cells derived from PBMCs. The sequence derives from a male donor with HIV. This chain uses TRBV5-6 with TRBJ1-2; D is unresolved. Here the CDR3 reads CASSEGPLYGYTF. CDR3 coding DNA: TGTGCCAGCAGCGAAGGGCCTCTCTATGGCTACACCTTC.